These 18 T cell receptor beta chains originate from one sample sequenced in a study of T cell changes during pregnancy in multiple sclerosis. Using immunoSEQ multiplex PCR, the repertoire was profiled, and TCRdb retains in-frame clones only, with some absent. The sample holds around 48,000 clones, 92% seen once. The material sequenced was CD4+ T cells from peripheral blood mononuclear cells, taken in the third trimester of pregnancy. Every receptor here comes from a female donor with multiple sclerosis, enrolled in a pregnancy study.

V is TRBV18 and J is TRBJ2-3; no definite D call. The germline V gene has CDR1 KGHSH and CDR2 LQKENI. The V gene lost 5 bases and the J gene lost 6 bases, with 12 bases spanning the gap. The CDR3 runs to 13 residues. The CDR3 is CASSGPVSDTQYF. CDR3 coding DNA: TGTGCCAGCTCAGGTCCAGTTTCTGATACGCAGTATTTT.

The chain employs TRBV27 and TRBJ1-3; 7 nucleotides match TRBD1. J lost 8 bases, V lost 6 bases, and 10 bases had no gene match. Germline-derived CDR1 and CDR2 are MNHEY and SMNVEV (reference sequence). The CDR3 has 14 residues. As DNA, the CDR3 is TGTGCCAGCAGAAGGTGGCAGGGGGAGGACACCATATATTTT. This encodes CASRRWQGEDTIYF.

The genes are TRBV9 and TRBJ1-4; 7 nucleotides match TRBD1. The trim removed 4 bases at V and 2 bases at J, leaving 2 bases unmatched. Germline loops: CDR1 SGDLS, CDR2 YYNGEE. The CDR3 totals 14 residues. The DNA of the CDR3 is TGTGCCAGCAGCCTGGGACAGACTAATGAAAAACTGTTTTTT. This encodes CASSLGQTNEKLFF.

The CDR3 reads CASSSGLETQYF. The CDR3 nucleotides are TGTGCCAGCAGTTCGGGGTTGGAGACCCAGTACTTC. V gene TRBV27 combines with J gene TRBJ2-5, with D possibly being TRBD2 (5 bases). Germline CDR1 is MNHEY and CDR2 is SMNVEV (reference sequence). Trimming pared 4 bases from V and 5 bases from J, leaving 8 bases between. The CDR3 covers 12 residues.

The chain has TRBV5-1 and TRBJ2-1; the match to TRBD2 covers 11 bases. The CDR3 length is 15 residues. J gave up 10 bases and V 4 bases, and 10 bases lay outside the gene matches. CDR1 is SGHRS and CDR2 is YFSETQ in the germline V gene. CDR3 loop: CASSETSGVGREQFF. DNA of the CDR3: TGCGCCAGCAGCGAGACTAGCGGGGTGGGTAGGGAGCAGTTCTTC.

The chain joins TRBV5-4 to TRBJ2-1; the match to TRBD2 covers 7 bases. V lost 6 bases, J lost 13 bases, and 10 bases stayed unmatched. There are 12 residues in the CDR3. Per germline, CDR1 SGHNT and CDR2 YYREEE (reference sequence). CDR3 DNA sequence: TGTGCCAGCACCCAACCTGGGAGGGGCCAGTTCTTC. Its protein product is CASTQPGRGQFF.

This chain joins TRBV29-1 and TRBJ2-2, with 11 bases identical to TRBD2. V dropped 6 bases and J dropped 5; count of bases not matched to a gene: 11. This CDR3 has 16 amino acids. Germline CDR1 SQVTM, CDR2 ANQGSEA. The DNA of the CDR3 is TGCAGCGTGGGGGGGACTAGCGGTTCCGTGACCGGGGAGCTGTTTTTT. Protein: CSVGGTSGSVTGELFF.

The chain joins TRBV11-3 to TRBJ2-1; D might be TRBD2 (6 bases). The CDR3 covers 14 residues. Germline V lookup: CDR1 SGHNT, CDR2 YENEEA. V was cut by 4 bases and J by 3 bases, with 10 bases left in between. The CDR3 is CASSSPSDYNEQFF. The CDR3 DNA sequence: TGTGCCAGCAGCTCCCCTAGCGACTACAATGAGCAGTTCTTC.

The chain couples TRBV5-1 to TRBJ2-3; 10 nucleotides agree with TRBD2. V shed 4 bases and J 8 bases; nucleotides not matched to a gene: 7. The CDR3 length is 14 residues. Germline V gives CDR1 SGHRS, CDR2 YFSETQ. For the CDR3, the DNA is TGCGCCAGCAGCGGAGCGGGAGGGCCCTCTACGCAGTATTTT. Its translation is CASSGAGGPSTQYF.

V usage is TRBV2 and J usage is TRBJ2-3, with a possible D match to TRBD2 (5 bases). CDR1 and CDR2 from the germline V gene are SNHLY and FYNNEI. V lost 3 bases, J lost 7 bases, and 8 bases lay in between. The CDR3 runs 12 residues. In DNA form, the CDR3 reads TGTGCCAGCAGTGAGCGAGGGTATACGCAGTATTTT. Residues: CASSERGYTQYF.

V and J are TRBV27 and TRBJ1-5; no reliable D call. Per germline, CDR1 MNHEY and CDR2 SMNVEV (reference sequence). Trimming removed 0 bases at V and 1 base at J, with 7 bases between. The CDR3 has 15 amino acids. In nucleotides, the CDR3 is TGTGCCAGCAGTTTATCGGGAGAGAGCAATCAGCCCCAGCATTTT. Protein: CASSLSGESNQPQHF.

The rearrangement joins TRBV5-1 to TRBJ2-1; perhaps TRBD2 as D (5 bases). V lost 5 bases and J 5 bases, leaving 11 bases between the germline ends. CDR3 length: 13 amino acids. CDR1 is SGHRS and CDR2 is YFSETQ in the germline V gene. In DNA, the CDR3 is TGCGCCAGCAGGCCGGGATTTAACAATGAGCAGTTCTTC. This translates into CASRPGFNNEQFF.

This clone showed up just once. The genes are TRBV6-5 and TRBJ2-7, with 9 bases lining up with TRBD2. This CDR3 region has 14 residues. The germline V gene has CDR1 MNHEY and CDR2 SVGAGI. Losses at the gene ends were 6 bases for V and 6 bases for J; bases not matched to a gene: 9. The CDR3 loop reads CASRTGTSRAEQYF. The CDR3, as DNA: TGTGCCAGCAGAACCGGGACTAGCCGGGCCGAGCAGTACTTC.

V is TRBV19 and J is TRBJ2-7; D is unclear. There are 13 residues in the CDR3. CDR1 LNHDA and CDR2 SQIVND come from the germline V gene (reference sequence). V was cut by 3 bases and J by 2 bases, with 8 bases left in between. CDR3 protein: CASSMTGTYEQYF. Here the CDR3 DNA reads TGTGCCAGTAGTATGACTGGTACCTACGAGCAGTACTTC.

This sequence joins TRBV30 and TRBJ1-1; D may be TRBD1 (6 bases). The V end was cut by 3 bases, the J end by 9 bases, with 14 bases between. The CDR3 has 12 amino acids. Germline V gene sequence: CDR1 GTSNPN, CDR2 SVGIG (reference sequence). The CDR3 loop is CAWSFKQGKAFF. CDR3 DNA sequence: TGTGCCTGGAGCTTCAAACAGGGAAAAGCTTTCTTT.

The chain uses TRBV5-6 and TRBJ2-2; tentatively, D is TRBD1 (6 bases). The germline V gene has CDR1 SGHDT and CDR2 YYEEEE. This CDR3 spans 15 amino acids. V gave up 6 bases and J gave up 3 bases, with 15 bases separating them. The CDR3 region is CASTRGSGDTGELFF. The CDR3 region has the DNA TGTGCCAGCACCCGTGGGTCAGGGGACACCGGGGAGCTGTTTTTT.

This chain connects TRBV7-2 to TRBJ2-5; D possibly corresponds to TRBD2 (5 bases). CDR1 is SGHTA and CDR2 is FQGNSA in the germline V gene. Trimming shortened V by 1 base and J by 4 bases, and 16 bases separated the two germline ends. The CDR3 is 16 amino acids. The CDR3 spells CASSLDLSGNGETQYF. The CDR3 DNA is TGTGCCAGCAGCTTAGATCTATCGGGAAATGGAGAGACCCAGTACTTC.

The rearrangement uses TRBV9 and TRBJ1-3; 10 bases are a match to TRBD1. CDR1 and CDR2 (germline): SGDLS, YYNGEE. V lost 4 bases and J lost 2; bases outside the gene matches: 12. The CDR3 length is 18 residues. CDR3 coding DNA: TGTGCCAGCAGCCGGACAGGGGGGAGGGGGACCGCTGGAAACACCATATATTTT. This encodes CASSRTGGRGTAGNTIYF.